These 16 T cell receptor beta chains came from one sample sequenced in a study of post-analysis software for immune sequencing data. What these receptors recognize is not known. Prepared libraries of TCR beta cDNA carried unique molecular identifiers. TCRdb independently ran MiXCR on the PCR reads; one entry per CDR3 protein. In the table there are hundreds of thousands of distinct CDR3 sequences, roughly 30% of which are singletons. Overall study findings and caveats: Patients carried roughly 5 TRBV segments more frequently than controls did, and TRBV5-6, TRBV5-1 and TRBV20-1 were among them.

Sequences were obtained from blood. The receptors derive from a girl aged 10-17 years with multiple sclerosis.

This clonotype has more than one count but fewer than ten. The chain has TRBV20-1 and TRBJ1-1; no firm D call. V shed 3 bases and J shed 4 bases, with 15 bases lying between them. The CDR3 loop spans 14 amino acids. Germline-derived CDR1 and CDR2 are DFQATT and SNEGSKA (reference sequence). The CDR3 region is CSASPDALVTEAFF. The CDR3 nucleotides are TGCAGTGCTAGTCCCGATGCCCTGGTCACTGAAGCTTTCTTT.

The rearrangement joins TRBV28 to TRBJ2-2; D is unresolved. This CDR3 is 13 amino acids long. Looked up from germline, CDR1 is MDHEN and CDR2 is SYDVKM. Trimming left V 1 base short and J 3 bases short, with 3 bases between. The CDR3 reads CASSLSDTGELFF. The CDR3 region has the DNA TGTGCCAGCAGTTTATCGGACACCGGGGAGCTGTTTTTT.

V and J are TRBV20-1 and TRBJ2-2, with 11 bases matching TRBD1. Germline CDR1 reads DFQATT; CDR2 reads SNEGSKA (reference sequence). V shed 3 bases, J shed 5 bases, and the junction held 2 bases outside the gene matches. This CDR3 comprises 14 residues. CDR3: CSARDRGRTGELFF. CDR3 coding DNA: TGCAGTGCTAGGGACAGGGGGCGAACCGGGGAGCTGTTTTTT.

This clonotype was recorded a few times. This chain joins TRBV4-3 and TRBJ1-2, with D uncertain. Germline V gene sequence: CDR1 LGHNA, CDR2 YSLEER. The CDR3 length is 15 residues. Trimming stripped 0 bases from V and 4 bases from J, with 12 bases between. The CDR3 spells CASSQDRTGSYGYTF. CDR3 DNA sequence: TGCGCCAGCAGCCAAGACCGCACGGGCAGCTATGGCTACACCTTC.

This clonotype was observed a few times. CDR3 sequence reads: CSAQLKGLPYEQYF. The CDR3 DNA reads TGCAGTGCTCAACTGAAGGGACTACCCTACGAGCAGTACTTC. The chain combines TRBV20-1 with TRBJ2-7, with TRBD2 identical over 7 bases. V shed 5 bases, J shed 2 bases, and the junction held 9 bases outside the gene matches. In germline, CDR1 is DFQATT, CDR2 SNEGSKA (reference sequence). The CDR3 consists of 14 residues.

This clonotype was observed a few times. This chain joins TRBV4-2 and TRBJ1-5; no clear D gene. V lost 1 base and J lost 3, with 1 base in between. Germline V gene sequence: CDR1 LGHNA, CDR2 YNFKEQ. The CDR3 has 12 amino acids. This chain's CDR3 is CASSQVNQPQHF. CDR3 nucleotides: TGTGCCAGCAGCCAAGTCAATCAGCCCCAGCATTTT.

In the case of this clonotype: A read error may account for a junction end that differs from germline. The chain has TRBV29-1 and TRBJ1-2; 7 nucleotides line up with TRBD1. Per the germline V gene, CDR1 is SQVTM and CDR2 is ANQGSEA. The CDR3 consists of 12 residues. Here the CDR3 DNA reads TGCAACGTTGGGGGGACAGCCTATGGCTACACCTTC. It codes for CNVGGTAYGYTF.

The rearrangement links TRBV4-3 to TRBJ1-1; D is undetermined. This CDR3 is 14 amino acids long. V lost 0 bases and J lost 7, with 12 bases in between. Germline values: CDR1 LGHNA, CDR2 YSLEER. The CDR3: CASSQDPRAGEAFF. In nucleotides, the CDR3 is TGCGCCAGCAGCCAAGATCCTAGGGCTGGTGAAGCTTTCTTT.

There are many counts of this clonotype. CDR3 sequence (DNA): TGCGCCAGCAGCTTCCGGGACAGCACCTACGAGCAGTACTTC. Translated, it gives CASSFRDSTYEQYF. This rearrangement joins TRBV5-1 to TRBJ2-7; 7 nucleotides match TRBD1. Trimming took 2 bases from V and 2 from J; bases not matched to a gene: 4. The CDR3 is 14 amino acids. Germline lookup yields CDR1 SGHRS and CDR2 YFSETQ.

The chain links TRBV9 to TRBJ2-1; D is uncertain. Trimming stripped 4 bases from V and 8 bases from J, with 13 bases between. This CDR3 comprises 13 residues. Germline CDR1 reads SGDLS; CDR2 reads YYNGEE. CDR3 DNA: TGTGCCAGCAGCTCCCGGTTGACCGATGAGCAGTTCTTC. Protein product: CASSSRLTDEQFF.

There are a few counts of this clonotype. V usage is TRBV9 and J usage is TRBJ2-7; 8 bases are a match to TRBD2. The length of the CDR3 is 14 residues. CDR1 SGDLS and CDR2 YYNGEE come from the germline V gene. V gave up 3 bases and J gave up 2 bases; unmatched junction bases: 4. The CDR3 DNA reads as TGTGCCAGCAGCGCGACTAGCGTAACCTACGAGCAGTACTTC. Protein product: CASSATSVTYEQYF.

The chain carries TRBV20-1 and TRBJ1-2; maybe TRBD1 (6 bases). The germline CDR1 and CDR2 sequences are DFQATT and SNEGSKA (reference sequence). Trimming removed 1 base at V and 6 bases at J, with 15 bases between. The CDR3 spans 14 residues. The CDR3 loop is CSARVQNRANGYTF. The CDR3 coding sequence is TGCAGTGCTAGAGTCCAGAACAGGGCGAATGGCTACACCTTC.

In regard to this clonotype: Being one base from a much bigger clone, this may be a read error. The rearrangement links TRBV2 to TRBJ2-5, with D possibly matching TRBD2 (6 bases). From germline, CDR1 is SNHLY and CDR2 FYNNEI. The CDR3 runs to 15 residues. The CDR3 bases are TGTGCCGGCAGTTCGGCGGGGCAGCCGTTGGAGACCCAGTACTTC. Its translation is CAGSSAGQPLETQYF.

This chain connects TRBV13 to TRBJ2-3; 10 bases are a match to TRBD2. The J segment lost 0 bases and the V segment lost 0 bases, leaving 12 bases of the junction unmatched. Germline V lookup: CDR1 PRHDT, CDR2 FYEKMQ (reference sequence). This CDR3 is 20 amino acids long. CDR3 loop: CASSLGRRTSGKTSTDTQYF. The CDR3 bases are TGTGCCAGCAGCTTAGGCCGAAGGACTAGCGGAAAGACTAGCACAGATACGCAGTATTTT.

DNA for the CDR3: TGTGCCACCGATCCCACCTTCGACGGTAGCGGGAGGGCCCGTAATGAGCAGTACTTC. Protein product: CATDPTFDGSGRARNEQYF. The chain carries TRBV6-2 or TRBV6-3 and TRBJ2-5; 11 nucleotides match TRBD2. V lost 10 bases and J lost 11; bases outside the gene matches: 30. Germline CDR1 is MNHEY and CDR2 is SVGEGT. The CDR3 loop spans 19 amino acids.

The rearrangement uses TRBV5-1 and TRBJ2-3; D may be TRBD2 (5 bases). The germline V gene has CDR1 SGHRS and CDR2 YFSETQ. The V gene lost 3 bases and the J gene lost 8 bases, with 16 bases spanning the gap. The CDR3 loop spans 14 amino acids. The CDR3 DNA is TGCGCCAGCAGCTCGGGCGGGTTGATAGGTACGCAGTATTTT. It codes for CASSSGGLIGTQYF.